This T cell receptor (beta chain) came from a study of T cells in Graves' hyperthyroidism and ophthalmopathy. The V gene's germline CDR1 is LNHDA and CDR2 SQIVND (reference sequence). Trimming pared 11 bases from V and 0 bases from J, leaving 19 bases between. CDR3 length: 15 amino acids. Researchers took RNA transcripts and amplified the TCR beta CDR3 regions from them. The HTBI set primed first-round TCR CDR3 RT-PCR. TCRdb reanalysed the multiplex PCR reads using MiXCR and keeps one entry per CDR3 protein. Of 600,000 to 700,000 distinct CDR3 sequences detected, roughly 46% appear once; the ten largest clones hold under 8%.

The TCR sequence derives from an adult man with Graves' disease, either hyperthyroidism or ophthalmopathy (not recorded which). The sample taken for sequencing was peripheral blood or thyroid tissue (not recorded which). The V call is TRBV19, the J call TRBJ1-2; D is possibly TRBD1 (5 bases). The CDR3 loop is CAWIGGPITNYGYTF. CDR3 nucleotides: TGTGCCTGGATCGGGGGACCGATTACTAACTATGGCTACACCTTC.